This TCR beta chain derives from a study of shared clonotypes between healthy human individuals. Details on this clone: The antigen is undetermined.

Clones were read by immunoSEQ multiplex PCR, and TCRdb kept only the in-frame ones, dropping some. The sample comprises some 2,000,000 clones, approximately 94% of which are singletons, and more than 0.1% rests with the top ten. Study-wide results and limits: Represented diversity (both genetic and exposure-history) was limited by the small number of donors.

The specimen was naive CD4+ T cells sorted from blood. As to subset: CD45RA+ positively selected. This receptor was identified in a man between 18 and 35 years old in good health.

The DNA for the CDR3 is TGTGCCAGCTCTTCAACAACGGCCGGGACAACGAACACCGGGGAGCTGTTTTTT. It is translated as CASSSTTAGTTNTGELFF. The chain uses TRBV18 and TRBJ2-2; tentative D call: TRBD1 (6 bases). Germline lookup yields CDR1 KGHSH and CDR2 LQKENI. The CDR3 runs to 18 residues. Between the trimmed V and J ends, which lost 6 bases and 0 bases, there was a span of 20 bases.